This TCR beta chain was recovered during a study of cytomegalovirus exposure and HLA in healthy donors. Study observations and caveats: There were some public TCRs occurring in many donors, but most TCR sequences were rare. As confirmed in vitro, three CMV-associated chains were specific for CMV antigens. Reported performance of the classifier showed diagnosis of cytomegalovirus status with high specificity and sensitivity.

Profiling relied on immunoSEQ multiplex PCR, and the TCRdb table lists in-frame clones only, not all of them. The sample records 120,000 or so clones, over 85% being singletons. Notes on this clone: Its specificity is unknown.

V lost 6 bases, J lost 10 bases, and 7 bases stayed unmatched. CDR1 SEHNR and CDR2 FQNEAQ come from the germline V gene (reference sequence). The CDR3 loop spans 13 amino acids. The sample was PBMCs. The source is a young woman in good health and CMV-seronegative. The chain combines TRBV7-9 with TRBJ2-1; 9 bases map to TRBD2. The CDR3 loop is CASRASGIWEQFF. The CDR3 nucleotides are TGTGCCAGCAGGGCTAGCGGGATTTGGGAGCAGTTCTTC. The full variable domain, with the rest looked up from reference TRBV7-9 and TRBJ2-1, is DTGVSQNPRHKITKRGQNVTFRCDPISEHNRLYWYRQTLGQGPEFLTYFQNEAQLEKSRLLSDRFSAERPKGSFSTLEIQRTEQGDSAMYLCASRASGIWEQFFGPGTRLTVL.